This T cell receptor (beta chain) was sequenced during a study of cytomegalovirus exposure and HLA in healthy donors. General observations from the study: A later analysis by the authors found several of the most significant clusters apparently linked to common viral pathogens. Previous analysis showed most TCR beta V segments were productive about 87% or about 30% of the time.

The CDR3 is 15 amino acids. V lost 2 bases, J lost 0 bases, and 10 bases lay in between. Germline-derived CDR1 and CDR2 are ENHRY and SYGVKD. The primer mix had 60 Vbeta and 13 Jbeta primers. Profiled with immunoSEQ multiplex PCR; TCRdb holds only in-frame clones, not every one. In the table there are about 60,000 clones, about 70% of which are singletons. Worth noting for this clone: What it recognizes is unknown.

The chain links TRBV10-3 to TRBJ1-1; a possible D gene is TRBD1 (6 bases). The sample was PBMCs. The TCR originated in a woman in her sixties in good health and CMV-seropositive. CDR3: CAISESRGMNTEAFF. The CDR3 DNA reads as TGTGCCATCAGTGAGAGCAGGGGAATGAACACTGAAGCTTTCTTT.